This is a list of T cell receptor beta chains from one sample in a study of blood T cell repertoires in COVID-19. The data were produced by immunoSEQ multiplex PCR, yet TCRdb's version contains in-frame clones alone and is incomplete. The table lists 180,000 or so clones, about 80% of them singletons. The sequenced material came from peripheral blood. The receptors derive from a woman aged 70-85 years with acute or convalescent COVID-19. Each CDR3 is given without its conserved first and last residue. Each record gives: CDR3 protein, J gene, V gene, clone size. The listing skips clone size in some rows; elsewhere it reads once, few, many or a size class.

CDR3 protein: ASSVFEQGENTIY
J gene: TRBJ1-3
V gene: TRBV9
clone size: NA

CDR3 protein: ASSQGTSAHTGELF
J gene: TRBJ2-2
V gene: TRBV19
clone size: NA

CDR3 protein: ASSYSRGRITDTQY
J gene: TRBJ2-3
V gene: TRBV6-6
clone size: NA

CDR3 protein: ASSPQGRGAF
J gene: TRBJ1-1
V gene: TRBV18
clone size: NA

CDR3 protein: ASSYPETYEQY
J gene: TRBJ2-7
V gene: TRBV6-2/TRBV6-3
clone size: NA

CDR3 protein: ASSRQGRPGELF
J gene: TRBJ2-2
V gene: TRBV19
clone size: NA

CDR3 protein: ASSQAVGNQPQH
J gene: TRBJ1-5
V gene: TRBV4-2
clone size: few

CDR3 protein: ASSPGTSGNTIY
J gene: TRBJ1-3
V gene: TRBV28
clone size: NA

CDR3 protein: ASSPGTGSDQPQH
J gene: TRBJ1-5
V gene: TRBV18
clone size: NA

CDR3 protein: ATIRGNNQPQH
J gene: TRBJ1-5
V gene: TRBV28
clone size: once

CDR3 protein: ASSARVNEKLF
J gene: TRBJ1-4
V gene: TRBV5-1
clone size: once

CDR3 protein: ASSYSGQLGGYT
J gene: TRBJ1-2
V gene: TRBV6-2/TRBV6-3
clone size: NA

CDR3 protein: ASSQDKGLAGVYNEQF
J gene: TRBJ2-1
V gene: TRBV14
clone size: NA

CDR3 protein: ASSLAPDSTEAF
J gene: TRBJ1-1
V gene: TRBV11-3
clone size: NA

CDR3 protein: ASSLTWDYQETQY
J gene: TRBJ2-5
V gene: TRBV7-9
clone size: NA

CDR3 protein: ASSYSGNQY
J gene: TRBJ2-5
V gene: TRBV5-4
clone size: once

CDR3 protein: ASSQERTGSGANVLT
J gene: TRBJ2-6
V gene: TRBV4-1
clone size: NA

CDR3 protein: ASSPRTGHSGNTIY
J gene: TRBJ1-3
V gene: TRBV7-2
clone size: NA

CDR3 protein: ASSLGGTSNEQF
J gene: TRBJ2-1
V gene: TRBV7-2
clone size: NA

CDR3 protein: ASSAPRGLAGGYSYNEQF
J gene: TRBJ2-1
V gene: TRBV9
clone size: once

CDR3 protein: ASTSGSPLH
J gene: TRBJ1-6
V gene: TRBV28
clone size: NA

CDR3 protein: ATSDYQGYGYT
J gene: TRBJ1-2
V gene: TRBV24-1
clone size: few

CDR3 protein: AINEGGSYNEQF
J gene: TRBJ2-1
V gene: TRBV10-3
clone size: once

CDR3 protein: ASSSRETYLTEAF
J gene: TRBJ1-1
V gene: TRBV27
clone size: NA

CDR3 protein: ASRAVRGVIDGYT
J gene: TRBJ1-2
V gene: TRBV28
clone size: NA

CDR3 protein: SVEAGAWGGEQY
J gene: TRBJ2-7
V gene: TRBV29-1
clone size: NA